The clone carrying this T cell receptor beta chain occurred once. Antigen unknown. These data originate in a study of shared clonotypes between healthy human individuals. Findings of the study overall: Sharing across four donors was highest in naive CD4 (approximately 5%) and lowest in memory CD8 (about 0.4%).

The V and J ends lost 7 bases and 7 bases respectively, with 10 bases between them. This CDR3 is 10 amino acids long. Germline CDR1 reads SQVTM; CDR2 reads ANQGSEA. It was CD45RO-negative cells, positively selected for CCR7, that made up naive CD8 cells, with terminally differentiated effector memory CD45RA+ cells excluded. Repertoires were generated with immunoSEQ multiplex PCR, while TCRdb's copy carries only in-frame clones and drops some. The sample includes some 600,000 clones, approximately 96% seen only once; the top ten take 0.11%. This receptor was identified in a woman aged 25 to 39 in good health. The chain is built from TRBV29-1 and TRBJ1-2, with unresolved D. Sequenced material: naive CD8+ T cells sorted from blood. Written as DNA, the CDR3 is TGCAGCGCCTCGGATCGTGGCTACACCTTC. It encodes CSASDRGYTF.